The 30 T cell receptor beta chains listed next were all sequenced from one sample in a study of blood T cell repertoires in COVID-19 (dated by TCRdb to 2018 to 2020). The receptor library was made with the immunoSEQ multiplex PCR assay. TCRdb provides this immuneACCESS table in a form limited to in-frame rearrangements. Some clones are lacking; in checked studies, under half of them reflect an unresolved V gene, and why the rest are absent is not known. Recorded for this sample are under 200,000 clones; approximately 84% of them occurred a single time. The ten top clones hold roughly a tenth of the sample. The sequenced sample consisted of peripheral blood. The receptors shown here come from a man aged 65 to 79 with active or convalescent COVID-19.

The J gene is TRBJ2-1, the V gene TRBV18, with 7 positions matching TRBD2. This CDR3 has 16 residues. The junction had 9 bases not matched to a gene; V was cut back by 0 bases and J by 7 bases. CDR1 is KGHSH and CDR2 is LQKENI in the germline V gene. The CDR3 DNA reads TGTGCCAGCTCACCACCGGGCGGGAGTGGTTTAAATGAGCAGTTCTTC. Protein product: CASSPPGGSGLNEQFF.

This clone has just one count. The chain carries TRBV9 and TRBJ2-4, with 10 nucleotides matching TRBD1. The V segment lost 0 bases and the J segment 6 bases; nucleotides outside the gene matches: 0. Germline CDR1 reads SGDLS; CDR2 reads YYNGEE. The CDR3 loop spans 14 amino acids. The CDR3 DNA is TGTGCCAGCAGCGTAGGGGACAGGGGAAACATTCAGTACTTC. Protein sequence: CASSVGDRGNIQYF.

V usage is TRBV18 and J usage is TRBJ2-3, with TRBD2 matching 11 bases. This CDR3 spans 17 amino acids. Germline CDR1 reads KGHSH; CDR2 reads LQKENI. V was clipped by 3 bases and J by 0 bases; unmatched bases: 5. For the CDR3, the DNA is TGTGCCAGCTCACCGCTGGGGACTAGCGGAAGCACAGATACGCAGTATTTT. Its protein product is CASSPLGTSGSTDTQYF. Combining the CDR3 with reference TRBV18 and TRBJ2-3 gives the whole variable domain NAGVMQNPRHLVRRRGQEARLRCSPMKGHSHVYWYRQLPEEGLKFMVYLQKENIIDESGMPKERFSAEFPKEGPSILRIQQVVRGDSAAYFCASSPLGTSGSTDTQYFGPGTRLTVL.

Here the CDR3 DNA reads TGTGCCAGCGGACGGGAGTATAATTCACCCCTCCACTTT. It translates to CASGREYNSPLHF. V and J are TRBV27 and TRBJ1-6; D remains unclear. The ends were cut back, 8 bases at V and 4 bases at J, with 9 bases in the middle. In germline, CDR1 is MNHEY, CDR2 SMNVEV (reference sequence). The CDR3 totals 13 residues.

This clone was found once. The rearrangement joins TRBV7-9 to TRBJ2-7; TRBD1 might be the D (6 bases). Trimming cost V 5 bases and J 1 base, with 15 bases left between them. Per the germline V gene, CDR1 is SEHNR and CDR2 is FQNEAQ (reference sequence). The CDR3 length is 15 residues. CDR3 sequence (DNA): TGTGCCAGCAGCCCCCTAGGACAGCGTTCCTACGAGCAGTACTTC. It is translated as CASSPLGQRSYEQYF. Together with reference TRBV7-9 and TRBJ2-7, the CDR3 gives the full variable domain: DTGVSQNPRHKITKRGQNVTFRCDPISEHNRLYWYRQTLGQGPEFLTYFQNEAQLEKSRLLSDRFSAERPKGSFSTLEIQRTEQGDSAMYLCASSPLGQRSYEQYFGPGTRLTVT.

The rearrangement joins TRBV6-1 to TRBJ1-2; tentative D call: TRBD1 (6 bases). The CDR3 loop spans 15 amino acids. Trimming shortened V by 3 bases and J by 8 bases, and 19 bases separated the two germline ends. Germline V gene lookup returns CDR1 MNHNS and CDR2 SASEGT. Written as DNA, the CDR3 is TGTGCCAGCAGTGAGGGGGCTGGGATCCCGGGGGGCTACACCTTC. Its protein is CASSEGAGIPGGYTF.

The chain is built from TRBV7-8 and TRBJ1-5; weak D call: TRBD1 (5 bases). CDR1 and CDR2 from the germline V gene are SGHVS and FQNEAQ. The length of the CDR3 is 13 residues. V was pared by 6 bases and J by 3 bases, with 9 bases between. The CDR3 here is CASSAGNNQPQHF. CDR3 bases: TGTGCCAGCAGTGCAGGGAACAATCAGCCCCAGCATTTT.

V gene TRBV19 combines with J gene TRBJ1-5, with D maybe TRBD1 (6 bases). Germline CDR1 is LNHDA and CDR2 is SQIVND (reference sequence). The V and J ends lost 4 bases and 6 bases respectively, with 16 bases between them. The CDR3 consists of 15 residues. The CDR3 spells CASSTTGGAGQPQHF. Here the CDR3 DNA reads TGTGCCAGTAGTACGACGGGGGGGGCGGGTCAGCCCCAGCATTTT.

The rearrangement uses TRBV29-1 and TRBJ2-1, with 8 positions matching TRBD1. CDR1 and CDR2 from the germline V gene are SQVTM and ANQGSEA. This CDR3 is 14 amino acids long. The V and J ends lost 6 bases and 8 bases, in that order; junction bases with no gene match: 12. CDR3 protein: CSVLSSDRAHEQFF. In DNA, the CDR3 is TGCAGCGTCTTGTCCTCGGACAGGGCACATGAGCAGTTCTTC.

J is TRBJ2-7 and V is TRBV15; D is unclear. CDR1 and CDR2 (germline): LNHNV, YYDKDF (reference sequence). This CDR3 region has 13 residues. V was pared by 0 bases and J by 2 bases, with 5 bases between. CDR3 in DNA: TGTGCCACCAGCAGAGACAGGACCTACGAGCAGTACTTC. Translated: CATSRDRTYEQYF. The full variable domain, in which reference TRBV15 and TRBJ2-7 provide the parts outside the CDR3, is DAMVIQNPRYQVTQFGKPVTLSCSQTLNHNVMYWYQQKSSQAPKLLFHYYDKDFNNEADTPDNFQSRRPNTSFCFLDIRSPGLGDTAMYLCATSRDRTYEQYFGPGTRLTVT.

The chain has TRBV20-1 and TRBJ2-3; D gene unclear. The CDR3 is made up of 11 amino acids. Between the trimmed V and J ends, which lost 5 bases and 5 bases, there was a span of 8 bases. Germline assignment: CDR1 DFQATT and CDR2 SNEGSKA (reference sequence). The DNA for the CDR3 is TGCAGTGCTCCACACAGAGATACGCAGTATTTT. Translated: CSAPHRDTQYF.

This clone was counted a single time. The chain is built from TRBV6-2 or TRBV6-3 and TRBJ1-2, with 7 bases aligning to TRBD1. Germline loops: CDR1 MNHEY, CDR2 SVGEGT. With V trimmed by 6 bases and J by 5 bases, 9 bases remained unmatched. The CDR3 is 14 residues long. Written as DNA, the CDR3 is TGTGCCAGCAGCCTCACAGGGGCGATGTATGGCTACACCTTC. Protein product: CASSLTGAMYGYTF.

The chain combines TRBV7-2 with TRBJ1-3; D is perhaps TRBD1 (5 bases). Trimming cost V 5 bases and J 6 bases, with 26 bases left between them. The CDR3 has 18 amino acids. Germline V CDR1 and CDR2: SGHTA, FQGNSA. CDR3 in amino acids: CASSAYLLTARSANTIYF. CDR3 nucleotide sequence: TGTGCCAGCAGCGCTTACTTGCTGACAGCGCGATCGGCAAACACCATATATTTT.

The CDR3 region has the DNA TGTGCCAGCAGCTTAGGAGGGTTCGACACCGGGGAGCTGTTTTTT. Protein product: CASSLGGFDTGELFF. The chain carries TRBV7-7 and TRBJ2-2; D might be TRBD2 (5 bases). Trimming stripped 1 base from V and 3 bases from J, with 9 bases between. The CDR3 totals 15 residues. Looked up from germline, CDR1 is SSHAT and CDR2 is FNYEAQ (reference sequence).

The chain is built from TRBV10-2 and TRBJ1-3; possibly TRBD1 for D (5 bases). Germline V gene data show CDR1 as WSHSY and CDR2 as SAAADI. The CDR3 loop spans 16 amino acids. The V gene lost 2 bases and the J gene lost 1 base, with 12 bases spanning the gap. The CDR3 reads CASSEQGQGSGNTIYF. CDR3 nucleotides: TGCGCCAGCAGTGAGCAGGGTCAAGGGTCTGGAAACACCATATATTTT.

This chain connects TRBV25-1 to TRBJ2-5; TRBD1 is a possible D gene (6 bases). The CDR3 extends over 15 amino acids. Germline V lookup: CDR1 MGHDK, CDR2 SYGVNS. Deletions cut 3 bases from V and 1 base from J, with 12 bases between. This CDR3 reads CASSDLGTSQETQYF. CDR3 sequence (DNA): TGTGCCAGCAGTGACCTCGGGACAAGCCAAGAGACCCAGTACTTC.

This chain links TRBV9 with TRBJ1-1; possibly TRBD1 for D (5 bases). The germline V gene encodes CDR1 SGDLS and CDR2 YYNGEE. The ends were cut back, 5 bases at V and 6 bases at J, with 20 bases in the middle. The CDR3 has 15 amino acids. The chain's CDR3 is CASSDDSSPNAEAFF. The CDR3 DNA is TGTGCCAGCAGTGACGACAGCAGCCCTAACGCTGAAGCTTTCTTT. Based on the CDR3 plus reference TRBV9 and TRBJ1-1, the full variable domain is DSGVTQTPKHLITATGQRVTLRCSPRSGDLSVYWYQQSLDQGLQFLIQYYNGEERAKGNILERFSAQQFPDLHSELNLSSLELGDSALYFCASSDDSSPNAEAFFGQGTRLTVV.

The count of this clone is one. The V call is TRBV19, the J call TRBJ1-5, with D perhaps TRBD1 (6 bases). Per the germline V gene, CDR1 is LNHDA and CDR2 is SQIVND (reference sequence). V gave up 6 bases and J gave up 3 bases, with 18 bases separating them. This CDR3 is 16 amino acids long. CDR3 residues: CASRRSDRQNNQPQHF. For the CDR3, the DNA is TGTGCCAGTAGGAGGTCGGACAGACAGAACAATCAGCCCCAGCATTTT.

The CDR3 DNA sequence: TGTGCCAGCAGTGGCGGGGTCCCCTACAATGAGCAGTTCTTC. The encoded protein is CASSGGVPYNEQFF. The chain uses TRBV2 and TRBJ2-1; tentatively, D is TRBD2 (6 bases). The V end was cut by 4 bases, the J end by 2 bases, with 9 bases between. The CDR3 sequence is 14 residues long. The germline CDR1 and CDR2 sequences are SNHLY and FYNNEI. The full variable domain, completed using reference TRBV2 and TRBJ2-1, is EPEVTQTPSHQVTQMGQEVILRCVPISNHLYFYWYRQILGQKVEFLVSFYNNEISEKSEIFDDQFSVERPDGSNFTLKIRSTKLEDSAMYFCASSGGVPYNEQFFGPGTRLTVL.

DNA of the CDR3: TGTGCCAGCAGCTTAGGCAGGTGGCCGCTCTACGAGCAGTACTTC. Translation: CASSLGRWPLYEQYF. This chain links TRBV11-2 with TRBJ2-7; D unresolved. This CDR3 region has 15 residues. Germline V gene lookup returns CDR1 SGHAT and CDR2 FQNNGV. V lost 1 base and J 3 bases, leaving 13 bases between the germline ends.

V gene TRBV29-1 combines with J gene TRBJ1-1, with 8 bases lining up with TRBD1. V shed 5 bases and J 5 bases; nucleotides not matched to a gene: 4. The CDR3 is 12 amino acids. Germline loops: CDR1 SQVTM, CDR2 ANQGSEA. The CDR3 sequence is CSVTRGRTEAFF. The CDR3 DNA sequence: TGCAGCGTTACCAGGGGGCGGACTGAAGCTTTCTTT.

CDR3 residues: CASSRLQGLQETQYF. The CDR3 DNA reads TGTGCCAGCTCACGGTTACAGGGGTTACAAGAGACCCAGTACTTC. V and J are TRBV18 and TRBJ2-5; TRBD1 agrees at 7 bases. This CDR3 contains 15 residues. The germline V gene encodes CDR1 KGHSH and CDR2 LQKENI. J lost 2 bases, V lost 4 bases, and 7 bases had no gene match. The variable domain in full, completed from reference TRBV18 and TRBJ2-5, reads NAGVMQNPRHLVRRRGQEARLRCSPMKGHSHVYWYRQLPEEGLKFMVYLQKENIIDESGMPKERFSAEFPKEGPSILRIQQVVRGDSAAYFCASSRLQGLQETQYFGPGTRLLVL.

The chain recombines TRBV7-2 with TRBJ1-1; D is possibly TRBD1 (5 bases). Between the trimmed V and J ends, which lost 2 bases and 3 bases, there was a span of 25 bases. The CDR3 sequence is 19 residues long. From germline, CDR1 is SGHTA and CDR2 FQGNSA. The CDR3 DNA sequence: TGTGCCAGCAGCTTACCCCGGGGAGGAGGGGATGACCAGGACACTGAAGCTTTCTTT. This encodes CASSLPRGGGDDQDTEAFF.

This clone was counted a single time. J is TRBJ1-6 and V is TRBV18, with 9 positions matching TRBD1. Trimming removed 5 bases from V and 4 bases from J; junction bases left unmatched: 6. The CDR3 extends over 16 amino acids. Germline V CDR1 and CDR2: KGHSH, LQKENI. CDR3 bases: TGTGCCAGCTCAAAGACAGGGGGTGATTATAATTCACCCCTCCACTTT. Translation gives CASSKTGGDYNSPLHF.

This chain links TRBV24-1 with TRBJ1-5, with D perhaps TRBD1 (5 bases). The CDR3 extends over 15 amino acids. Trimming left V 2 bases short and J 1 base short, with 8 bases between. Germline V CDR1 and CDR2: KGHDR, SFDVKD. CDR3 sequence: CATSDSGESNQPQHF. The CDR3 DNA reads TGTGCCACCAGTGATTCGGGGGAAAGCAATCAGCCCCAGCATTTT.

V gene TRBV9 combines with J gene TRBJ1-1, with D maybe TRBD1 (5 bases). Per the germline V gene, CDR1 is SGDLS and CDR2 is YYNGEE. Trimming cost V 3 bases and J 1 base, with 16 bases left between them. The CDR3 is made up of 16 amino acids. This CDR3 reads CASSDRISRGNTEAFF. CDR3 in DNA: TGTGCCAGCAGCGACAGGATTTCACGCGGGAACACTGAAGCTTTCTTT.

The chain joins TRBV24-1 to TRBJ2-1; 11 bases map to TRBD2. Germline V gene sequence: CDR1 KGHDR, CDR2 SFDVKD. The CDR3 loop spans 17 amino acids. The trim removed 2 bases at V and 7 bases at J, leaving 9 bases unmatched. The CDR3 loop reads CATSDSRLAGPSNEQFF. The CDR3 DNA is TGTGCCACCAGTGATTCCCGACTAGCGGGACCTAGTAATGAGCAGTTCTTC.

The chain recombines TRBV6-2 or TRBV6-3 with TRBJ2-7; 12 positions match TRBD2. The CDR3 spans 15 residues. The V gene end was trimmed by 6 bases and the J gene end by 5 bases; junction bases not matched to a gene: 8. Germline lookup yields CDR1 MNHEY and CDR2 SVGEGT. DNA for the CDR3: TGTGCCAGCAGACCTACTAGCGGGAGGTGGGACGAGCAGTACTTC. Residues: CASRPTSGRWDEQYF.

V and J are TRBV21-1 and TRBJ2-7; TRBD2 reflects the table's D call only, with no check against the DNA. TRBV21-1 is noted as a pseudogene. The CDR3 is made up of 16 amino acids. The CDR3 nucleotides read TGTGCCAGCAGGAGAGGGAGGTTAGAGGCGGAATACGAGCAGTACTTC. Its translation: CASRRGRLEAEYEQYF.

The chain recombines TRBV2 with TRBJ1-3; D not certain. Germline CDR1 reads SNHLY; CDR2 reads FYNNEI. The CDR3 spans 13 residues. V lost 4 bases and J 7 bases, leaving 11 bases between the germline ends. The CDR3 is CASSGLRYNTIYF. DNA for the CDR3: TGTGCCAGCAGTGGCCTCCGGTACAACACCATATATTTT.